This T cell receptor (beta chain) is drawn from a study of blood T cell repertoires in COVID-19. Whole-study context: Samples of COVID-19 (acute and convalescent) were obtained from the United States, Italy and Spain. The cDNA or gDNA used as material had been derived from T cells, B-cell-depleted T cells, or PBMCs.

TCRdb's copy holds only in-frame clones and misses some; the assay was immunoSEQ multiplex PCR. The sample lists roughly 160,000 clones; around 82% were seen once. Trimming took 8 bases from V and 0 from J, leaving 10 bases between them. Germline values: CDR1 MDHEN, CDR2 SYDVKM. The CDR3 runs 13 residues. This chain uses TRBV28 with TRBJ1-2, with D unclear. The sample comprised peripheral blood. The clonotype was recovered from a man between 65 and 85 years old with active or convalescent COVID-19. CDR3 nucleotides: TGTGCCAGCGTTTCGGGAGCTAACTATGGCTACACCTTC. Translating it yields CASVSGANYGYTF.